This TCR beta chain stems from a study of regulatory T cells in long-lasting Graves disease. Study at large: Over 5 years on antithyroid drugs plus positive TSH receptor antibodies marked Graves' disease as persistent. Broader study findings: Fewer public clonotypes were shared by new patients (approximately 970) than by persistent patients (approximately 2,700). Lower TCR diversity characterized persistent Graves' patients relative to newly diagnosed patients. Under persistent disease, TRBV28, TRBJ1-2 and TRBJ2-5 were used preferentially.

Of note for this clonotype: Its antigen remains unidentified.

Noted time point: persistent/refractory GD, antithyroid drugs over 5 years with positive TRAb. From PBMCs, RNA was extracted and then used to make the TCR library. The CDR3 sequence is 14 residues long. V lost 4 bases and J 4 bases, leaving 13 bases between the germline ends. Germline V CDR1 and CDR2: SGHTA, FQGNSA. Researchers made TCR beta libraries by using iRepertoire HTBI primers and running Arm-PCR on CDR3 regions. MiXCR, applied by TCRdb to the multiplex PCR reads, yields one record per CDR3 protein. The sample shows 300,000 to 400,000 distinct CDR3 sequences, roughly a fifth of them seen only once.

This rearrangement joins TRBV7-2 to TRBJ1-2; D might be TRBD1 (5 bases). This sample comprised peripheral blood mononuclear cells (PBMCs), obtained when the disease was refractory, from a patient treated with antithyroid drugs. This clonotype was sampled from a female donor with Graves disease. CDR3 amino acids: CASSWGGDAYGYTF. The CDR3 bases are TGTGCCAGCAGCTGGGGGGGGGACGCCTATGGCTACACCTTC.